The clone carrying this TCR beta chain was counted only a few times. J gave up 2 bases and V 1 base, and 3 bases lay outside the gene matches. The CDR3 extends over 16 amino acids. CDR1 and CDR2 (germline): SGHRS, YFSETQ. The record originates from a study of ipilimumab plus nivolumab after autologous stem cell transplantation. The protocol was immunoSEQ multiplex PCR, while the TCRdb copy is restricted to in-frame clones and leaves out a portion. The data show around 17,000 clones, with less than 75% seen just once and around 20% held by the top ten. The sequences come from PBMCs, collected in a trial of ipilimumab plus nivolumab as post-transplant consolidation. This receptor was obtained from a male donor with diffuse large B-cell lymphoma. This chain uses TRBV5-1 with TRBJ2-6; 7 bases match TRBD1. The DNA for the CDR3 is TGCGCCAGCAGCTTGCAAGACAGGGCTGGGGCCAACGTCCTGACTTTC. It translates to CASSLQDRAGANVLTF. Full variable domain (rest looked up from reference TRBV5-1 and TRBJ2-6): KAGVTQTPRYLIKTRGQQVTLSCSPISGHRSVSWYQQTPGQGLQFLFEYFSETQRNKGNFPGRFSGRQFSNSRSEMNVSTLELGDSALYLCASSLQDRAGANVLTFGAGSRLTVL.